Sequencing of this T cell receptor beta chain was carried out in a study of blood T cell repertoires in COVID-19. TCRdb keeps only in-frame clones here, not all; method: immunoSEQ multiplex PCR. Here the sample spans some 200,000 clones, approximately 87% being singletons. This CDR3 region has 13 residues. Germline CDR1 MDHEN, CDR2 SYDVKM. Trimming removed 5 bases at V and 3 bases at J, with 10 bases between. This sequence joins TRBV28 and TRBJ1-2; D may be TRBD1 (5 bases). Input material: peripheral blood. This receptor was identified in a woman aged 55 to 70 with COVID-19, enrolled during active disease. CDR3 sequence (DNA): TGTGCCAGCAGTGGGGGAGGGGACTATGGCTACACCTTC. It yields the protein CASSGGGDYGYTF.